The 26 T cell receptor beta chains below were found in one sample sequenced in a study of T cells in Graves' hyperthyroidism and ophthalmopathy. The CDR3 regions of TCR beta were amplified from RNA transcripts. HTBI primers were the set used in a first-round RT-PCR of the TCR CDR3. TCRdb reprocessed the multiplex PCR reads with MiXCR, giving one entry per CDR3 protein. The table includes around 600,000 distinct CDR3 sequences, 15% to 20% detected once. Sequencing was done on a sample of blood. The receptor source for this set is a woman between 35 and 50 years old with Graves' ophthalmopathy.

In this sample, this clonotype turned up a few times. V and J are TRBV7-3 and TRBJ2-6, with D tentatively TRBD1 or TRBD2 (5 bases each). V dropped 6 bases and J dropped 4 bases, with 22 bases sitting between them. This CDR3 is built from 18 residues. Germline-derived CDR1 and CDR2 are SGHTA and FQGTGA. CDR3 region: CASSSRAREDYGANVLTF. The CDR3 DNA sequence: TGTGCCAGCAGTTCTAGGGCCAGGGAAGACTACGGGGCCAACGTCCTGACTTTC.

A note on this clonotype: The junction and the germline gene differ at one end; a read error may be behind it. CDR3 DNA: TGTGCCAGCAGTCACTCCTCGGGGGCGGCAGTAACCTACGAGCAGTACTTC. It codes for CASSHSSGAAVTYEQYF. This chain joins TRBV6-2 or TRBV6-3 and TRBJ2-7; D could derive from TRBD1 or TRBD2 (6 bases each). The germline gives CDR1 MNHEY, CDR2 SVGEGT. The CDR3 is 17 amino acids.

This clonotype was observed a handful of times. CDR3 in DNA: TGTGCCAGCAGTTACGCGGGAGGGCCCACAGATACGCAGTATTTT. This codes for CASSYAGGPTDTQYF. The rearrangement uses TRBV6-1 and TRBJ2-3, with 9 positions matching TRBD2. This CDR3 contains 15 residues. Germline V gene sequence: CDR1 MNHNS, CDR2 SASEGT. Germline trimming cut 5 bases from V and 2 bases from J; bases unmatched to any gene: 5.

This clonotype appeared many times. J is TRBJ2-5 and V is TRBV27; 15 positions match TRBD2. The V gene's germline CDR1 is MNHEY and CDR2 SMNVEV (reference sequence). Trimming at V came to 6 bases and at J to 5 bases, leaving 7 bases not matched to a gene. The CDR3 is made up of 16 amino acids. In DNA, the CDR3 is TGTGCCAGCAGCCCCGGGACTAGCGGGGGGTGGGAGACCCAGTACTTC. This gives the protein CASSPGTSGGWETQYF.

This clonotype was seen ten or more times. The chain carries TRBV5-1 and TRBJ2-2; D is perhaps TRBD2 (6 bases). The CDR3 covers 14 residues. Deletions cut 6 bases from V and 5 bases from J, with 14 bases between. Germline CDR1 SGHRS, CDR2 YFSETQ. The CDR3 sequence is CASMGLATTGELFF. CDR3 coding DNA: TGCGCCAGCATGGGGCTAGCGACGACCGGGGAGCTGTTTTTT.

This clonotype was detected ten times or more. Here the CDR3 DNA reads TGTGCCAGCAGCTTTGGGAGTTACAATGAGCAGTTCTTC. It translates to CASSFGSYNEQFF. V usage is TRBV28 and J usage is TRBJ2-1; D perhaps matches TRBD2 (5 bases). In germline, CDR1 is MDHEN, CDR2 SYDVKM. The CDR3 has 13 residues. Trimming shortened V by 6 bases and J by 4 bases, and 10 bases separated the two germline ends.

A few counts support this clonotype. The chain recombines TRBV6-1 with TRBJ2-1; D not certain. The CDR3 runs to 14 residues. Looked up from germline, CDR1 is MNHNS and CDR2 is SASEGT. With 5 bases removed from V and 0 bases from J, the gap between germline ends came to 8 bases. DNA for the CDR3: TGTGCCAGCAGTAGGTCTAGCTCCTACAATGAGCAGTTCTTC. This sequence encodes CASSRSSSYNEQFF.

At least ten counts were recorded for this clonotype. This chain joins TRBV6-1 and TRBJ2-7, with a weak D call TRBD1 (5 bases). Deletions cut 5 bases from V and 4 bases from J, with 18 bases between. Germline assignment: CDR1 MNHNS and CDR2 SASEGT. The CDR3 runs to 15 residues. The CDR3 bases are TGTGCCAGCAGTTATGCCCCGACAGCTAAGTACGAGCAGTACTTC. Translating gives CASSYAPTAKYEQYF.

A few counts support this clonotype. The chain joins TRBV20-1 to TRBJ2-1; 7 positions agree with TRBD2. CDR1 and CDR2 (germline): DFQATT, SNEGSKA (reference sequence). CDR3 length: 14 amino acids. Trimming removed 6 bases from V and 9 bases from J; junction bases left unmatched: 14. The CDR3 region is CSAPPGLDQGEQFF. CDR3 sequence (DNA): TGCAGTGCGCCCCCCGGACTAGATCAGGGTGAGCAGTTCTTC.

There are many counts of this clonotype. The CDR3 protein is CASSNTNNSPLHF. The DNA for the CDR3 is TGTGCCAGCTCAAACACCAATAATTCACCCCTCCACTTT. V is TRBV11-2 and J is TRBJ1-6; D gene uncertain. The CDR3 extends over 13 amino acids. CDR1 is SGHAT and CDR2 is FQNNGV in the germline V gene. V gave up 8 bases and J gave up 5 bases, with 10 bases separating them.

The chain links TRBV3-1 to TRBJ2-1; D remains ambiguous. Germline V gene lookup returns CDR1 LGHDT and CDR2 YNNKEL (reference sequence). The V end lost 0 bases, the J end lost 8 bases, and 11 bases lay between the germline ends. The CDR3 sequence is 14 residues long. The CDR3 here is CASSQDFSGDEQFF. In nucleotides, the CDR3 is TGTGCCAGCAGCCAAGATTTCTCCGGCGATGAGCAGTTCTTC.

Only one count was recorded for this clonotype. The gene calls are TRBV5-1 and TRBJ2-5, with TRBD2 matching 7 bases. CDR3 length: 18 residues. The V and J ends lost 4 bases and 5 bases, in that order; junction bases with no gene match: 20. Per the germline V gene, CDR1 is SGHRS and CDR2 is YFSETQ. Here the CDR3 reads CASSAGTIGSVILETQYF. Written as DNA, the CDR3 is TGCGCCAGCAGCGCCGGGACTATCGGGAGTGTGATTTTGGAGACCCAGTACTTC. Combining the CDR3 with reference TRBV5-1 and TRBJ2-5 gives the whole variable domain KAGVTQTPRYLIKTRGQQVTLSCSPISGHRSVSWYQQTPGQGLQFLFEYFSETQRNKGNFPGRFSGRQFSNSRSEMNVSTLELGDSALYLCASSAGTIGSVILETQYFGPGTRLLVL.

This clonotype has ten or more counts. J is TRBJ2-5 and V is TRBV7-9; D gene uncertain. The CDR3 is 14 residues long. Trimming left V 1 base short and J 5 bases short, with 11 bases between. Germline V lookup: CDR1 SEHNR, CDR2 FQNEAQ (reference sequence). The CDR3 bases are TGTGCCAGCAGCTTAGTGGGGTCGAGGGAGACCCAGTACTTC. Translated: CASSLVGSRETQYF.

This clonotype was counted many times. The J gene is TRBJ2-7, the V gene TRBV27, with 9 bases fitting TRBD1. This CDR3 has 14 amino acids. V was pared by 3 bases and J by 5 bases, with 5 bases of the junction left unmatched. Germline-derived CDR1 and CDR2 are MNHEY and SMNVEV (reference sequence). The DNA for the CDR3 is TGTGCCAGCAGTTTGTATACAGGGGGCGACGAGCAGTACTTC. This translates into CASSLYTGGDEQYF.

This clonotype was seen a few times. The chain joins TRBV12-3 or TRBV12-4 to TRBJ2-5, with D possibly matching TRBD2 (6 bases). V lost 1 base to trimming and J lost 4 bases, with 13 bases between them. The CDR3 extends over 15 amino acids. CDR3 region: CASSLGGELRETQYF. In DNA, the CDR3 is TGTGCCAGCAGTTTAGGGGGGGAACTACGAGAGACCCAGTACTTC.

This clonotype was found a few times. The chain links TRBV4-1 to TRBJ1-1; TRBD1 matches 10 bases. With 5 bases clipped from V and 3 bases from J, the junction kept 9 bases outside the gene matches. The CDR3 is 16 amino acids. CDR1 and CDR2 from the germline V gene are MGHRA and YSYEKL. The CDR3 sequence is CASSSTGTGVHTEAFF. The CDR3 nucleotides read TGCGCCAGCAGCTCCACCGGGACAGGGGTGCACACTGAAGCTTTCTTT.

The V and J genes are TRBV11-2 and TRBJ2-7; 7 nucleotides agree with TRBD2. Germline V gene lookup returns CDR1 SGHAT and CDR2 FQNNGV. The CDR3 totals 15 residues. V lost 4 bases, J lost 5 bases, and 11 bases stayed unmatched. The CDR3, as DNA: TGTGCCAGCAGCTCCGGCCGACTAGCTCCACACGAGCAGTACTTC. It is translated as CASSSGRLAPHEQYF.

This clonotype was observed a few times. The chain has TRBV6-1 and TRBJ1-6; TRBD1 aligns across 7 bases. The V segment lost 6 bases and the J segment 7 bases; nucleotides outside the gene matches: 9. CDR3 size: 15 residues. Looked up from germline, CDR1 is MNHNS and CDR2 is SASEGT. The CDR3 DNA reads as TGTGCCAGCAGAACAGGGGCCCCACAGAATTCACCCCTCCACTTT. Its protein product is CASRTGAPQNSPLHF.

This clonotype was seen more than once but under ten times. The chain links TRBV5-1 to TRBJ1-2, with D hard to call. The CDR3 covers 12 residues. Germline assignment: CDR1 SGHRS and CDR2 YFSETQ. V lost 2 bases, J lost 8 bases, and 10 bases lay in between. The CDR3: CASSFGSGGYTF. DNA for the CDR3: TGCGCCAGCAGCTTTGGCAGTGGCGGCTACACCTTC.

This clonotype occurred many times. This sequence joins TRBV5-1 and TRBJ1-1; 11 nucleotides line up with TRBD1. The CDR3 runs to 15 residues. In germline, CDR1 is SGHRS, CDR2 YFSETQ. V lost 4 bases and J lost 5; bases outside the gene matches: 7. CDR3 DNA sequence: TGCGCCAGCAGCCCACTGGACAGGGGGCAAACTGAAGCTTTCTTT. Protein product: CASSPLDRGQTEAFF.

This clonotype was seen ten or more times. The chain joins TRBV7-3 to TRBJ1-5; no clear D gene. Germline V gene lookup returns CDR1 SGHTA and CDR2 FQGTGA. This CDR3 is 13 amino acids long. V lost 2 bases and J 5 bases, leaving 7 bases between the germline ends. The CDR3, as DNA: TGTGCCAGCAGCTTACAACCAGATCAGCCCCAGCATTTT. The encoded protein is CASSLQPDQPQHF.

At least ten counts were recorded for this clonotype. The chain combines TRBV2 with TRBJ2-3; 14 bases line up with TRBD2. Looked up from germline, CDR1 is SNHLY and CDR2 is FYNNEI. CDR3 length: 17 amino acids. V lost 1 base to trimming and J lost 4 bases; unmatched junction nucleotides: 4. The CDR3 reads CASSEGGLAGEADTQYF. Written as DNA, the CDR3 is TGTGCCAGCAGTGAAGGGGGACTAGCGGGGGAGGCAGATACGCAGTATTTT.

DNA for the CDR3: TGTGCCAGCAGCCCGACTAGCGGGAGCGGTTCAGATACGCAGTATTTT. Its protein product is CASSPTSGSGSDTQYF. The chain links TRBV7-9 to TRBJ2-3, with 12 positions matching TRBD2. Germline-derived CDR1 and CDR2 are SEHNR and FQNEAQ (reference sequence). This CDR3 is 16 amino acids long. Trimming at V came to 5 bases and at J to 4 bases, leaving 7 bases not matched to a gene.

The gene calls are TRBV20-1 and TRBJ2-7, with 7 positions matching TRBD2. Germline loops: CDR1 DFQATT, CDR2 SNEGSKA (reference sequence). The CDR3 has 15 amino acids. The J segment lost 3 bases and the V segment lost 2 bases, leaving 10 bases of the junction unmatched. CDR3: CSARLRTSANYEQYF. The CDR3 nucleotides are TGCAGTGCTAGATTACGAACTAGCGCCAACTACGAGCAGTACTTC.

V gene TRBV7-2 combines with J gene TRBJ1-4; 7 bases match TRBD1. Germline trimming cut 5 bases from V and 7 bases from J; bases unmatched to any gene: 10. The CDR3 is made up of 15 amino acids. Germline CDR1 and CDR2: SGHTA and FQGNSA. This chain's CDR3 is CASSQVDRWGEKLFF. CDR3 nucleotide sequence: TGTGCCAGCAGCCAGGTGGACAGGTGGGGTGAAAAACTGTTTTTT.

This clonotype was seen at least ten times. This rearrangement joins TRBV28 to TRBJ2-1, with 7 bases matching TRBD1. This CDR3 has 14 amino acids. From germline, CDR1 is MDHEN and CDR2 SYDVKM. V trimming: 4 bases; J trimming: 0 bases; junction bases outside the gene matches: 0. For the CDR3, the DNA is TGTGCCAGCAGTTGGGACAGCTCCTACAATGAGCAGTTCTTC. It yields the protein CASSWDSSYNEQFF.